This T cell receptor beta chain was sequenced during a study of blood T cell repertoires in COVID-19 (dated by TCRdb to the early 2020s). Describing the broader study: Samples from collaborators originated in the United States, Italy and Spain and spanned both the acute and convalescent phases of COVID-19. The material from the prospective study consisted of cDNA or gDNA derived from T cells, B-cell-depleted T cells, or PBMCs. The samples were drawn from the first 160 participants of the ongoing ImmuneRACE study and from 1,200 or so subjects provided by 6 global collaborators. The repertoires were made available in a free public database intended to serve as a resource for research on the immune response to SARS-CoV-2. Deeply sampled blood TCRbeta repertoires from subjects exposed to, actively infected with, or recovered from COVID-19 were included in the dataset. Sample metadata almost always included a de-identified subject ID, COVID-19 status, age in years and sex. Where available, HLA class I and class II types were taken from metadata supplied by the sample provider and were not determined by assay-based typing. Broader findings and caveats from the paper: The quantity of clinical and demographic metadata differed by source and by participant and was supplied without curation.

V is shortened by 7 bases, J by 4 bases, and the region joining them spans 14 bases. The CDR3 covers 14 residues, taking in both the cysteine and the phenylalanine. Only CDR3 DNA remains: 42 bases, in frame from the first base. The germline V gene yields MDHEN for CDR1 and SYDVKM for CDR2. One collaborating source in Seattle enrolled patients while the patients were actively infected and followed the patients over time throughout the course of disease. Whole blood was collected in K2EDTA tubes by collaborating institutions according to the institutions' own protocols. For TCRbeta analysis, collaborator samples were shipped as frozen whole blood, as isolated PBMCs, or as DNA extracted from either sample type. In the case of this clone: Its antigen remains undetermined. No clone much larger than this one lies a single base away; base qualities are absent.

The immunoSEQ Assay, a bias-controlled multiplex PCR, was used to amplify TCRbeta CDR3 regions from genomic DNA. The published analysis was carried out like this. Nucleated cell counts per sample were estimated from amplification of reference gene primers within the assay. Sequence reads were collapsed and filtered to measure the absolute abundance of every unique TCRbeta CDR3 rearrangement. For each sample, productive Simpson clonality was calculated by taking the square root of Simpson's diversity index across productive rearrangements. Sourced from immuneACCESS, this table was stored by TCRdb with only in-frame sequences that have V and J called. A share of the clones is absent; for the studies checked, an unresolved V gene accounts for under half, and the remainder has no known explanation. Clone size and V and J calls were adopted from that table, with D and trimming inferred from the DNA. Here the sample has about 280,000 clones; around 88% occur a single time. Around 13% of the sample is held by the ten biggest clonotypes.

The chain is assembled from TRBV28 and TRBJ1-5; the D gene remains uncertain. Sequenced material: peripheral blood. The sequence was obtained from a woman between 70 and 85 years old with COVID-19, enrolled during active disease. The CDR3 is CASNPERRNQPQHF. The sequence in DNA is TGTGCCAGCAACCCCGAAAGGAGGAATCAGCCCCAGCATTTT.